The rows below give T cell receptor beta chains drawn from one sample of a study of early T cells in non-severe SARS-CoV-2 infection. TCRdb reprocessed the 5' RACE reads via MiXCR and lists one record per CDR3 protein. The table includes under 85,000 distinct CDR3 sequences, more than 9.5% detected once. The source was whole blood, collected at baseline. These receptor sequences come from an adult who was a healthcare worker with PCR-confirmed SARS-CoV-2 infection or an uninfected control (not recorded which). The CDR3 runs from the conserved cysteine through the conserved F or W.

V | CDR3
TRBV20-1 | CSAALERNNEQFF
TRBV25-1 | CASSDPTSGAYNEQFF
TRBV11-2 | CASSGFSGPSYEQYF
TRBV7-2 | CASSPQGALTSYEQYF
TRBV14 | CASSQIIGNEQFF
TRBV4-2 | CASSQVQGRGEKLFF
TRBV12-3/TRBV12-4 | CACSYRPSTDTQYF
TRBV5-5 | CASSSKMGQNTEAFF
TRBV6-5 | CASRQGNWYTEAFF
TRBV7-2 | CASSLRLAVPSINTGELFF
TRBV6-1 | CASSEATGLNSPLHF
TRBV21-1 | CASNSPSAGLGTEAFF
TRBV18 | CASSSQGNQPQHF
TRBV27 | CASSLLPPSSSYNEQFF
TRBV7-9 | CASSLQGSTYEQYF
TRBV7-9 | CASAAGPYEQYF
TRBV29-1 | CSVDRYTF
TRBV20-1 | CSASRSNTGELFF
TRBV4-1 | CASSQEGSGVFGGQYF
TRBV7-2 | CASSFRLTETQYF
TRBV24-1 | CATSGIAGAEQFF
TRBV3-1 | CASSLRGHEQFF
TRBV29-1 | CSVGRAGLGQETQYF
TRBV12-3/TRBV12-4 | CASRLSTLNEQFF
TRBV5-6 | CASSLAGHEQYF
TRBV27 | CASSLSPLRGELFF
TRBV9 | CASSGGQESQGYTF
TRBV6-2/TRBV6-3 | CASSYGPDNEQFF
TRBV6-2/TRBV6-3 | CASSEPGLEKTQYF
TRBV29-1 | CSVEDLGRSTDTQYF
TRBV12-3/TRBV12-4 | CASSQTGQSTDTQYF
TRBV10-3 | CAISDRGLTGELFF
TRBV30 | CAWKGLSDTQYF
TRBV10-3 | CASSGGNEQFF
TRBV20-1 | CSALRGFTEAFF
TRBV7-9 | CASGSDNSPLHF
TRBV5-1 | CASSLTTMTGSTEAFF
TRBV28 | CASRDTESPLHF
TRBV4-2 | CASSQEGGPNTGELFF
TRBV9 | CASSPLGKDNYGYTF
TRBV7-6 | CASSLEGTGVHEQFF
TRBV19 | CASSLKDILWPQHF
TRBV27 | CASSAGLGGGQETQYF